The sample holds many counts of the clone carrying this TCR beta chain. Its antigen remains unknown. This CDR3 has 13 amino acids. Between the trimmed V and J ends, which lost 4 bases and 7 bases, there was a span of 15 bases. CDR1 and CDR2 (germline): SGHNT, YYREEE (reference sequence). This sample was included in a study of beta chain features in type 1 diabetes. General study points: Patients with Type 1 diabetes showed moderately but significantly shorter TCRB CDR3s in all four CD4+ subsets. PCR might favor shorter templates, equally in patients and controls. Naive, central memory and regulatory TCRB repertoires appeared more similar among patients than healthy donors.

Expressed TCRB transcripts were sequenced because the isolated RNA had all been reverse transcribed beforehand. Generated by immunoSEQ multiplex PCR, the TCRdb table keeps only in-frame clones and is missing some. The sample records 250,000 to 350,000 clones, around 15% being singletons. Post-sort purity exceeded 95% for all sorted populations. The sequence derives from a man aged 25-45 years in good health. Sequencing was performed on central memory CD4+ T cells from blood. The chain has TRBV5-4 and TRBJ2-7, with D uncertain. The CDR3 protein is CASSQDWRGEQYV. In DNA form, the CDR3 reads TGTGCCAGCAGCCAAGATTGGCGTGGTGAGCAGTACGTC.